The present TCR beta chain was sequenced within a study of identical twins. TCRdb re-called the 5' RACE reads through MiXCR, storing one row per CDR3 protein. This table has around 200,000 distinct CDR3 sequences, roughly a tenth appearing once. This clonotype was seen at least ten times. Its antigen remains unknown. This CDR3 is built from 17 residues. Trimming left V 0 bases short and J 5 bases short, with 17 bases between. Germline values: CDR1 LGHNA, CDR2 YSLEER. Healthy Caucasian individuals made up all the donors. Notes on the study in general: Conclusions were based on cross-sectional statistical analysis, without following the same donors. Twin sharing of out-of-frame TCR alpha was underestimated by models in monozygotic pairs.

The sample was memory (CD45RO+) T cells sorted from blood. The chain combines TRBV4-3 with TRBJ2-1, with D perhaps TRBD2 (6 bases). The origin of this receptor is a woman younger than 35 in good health. CDR3 coding DNA: TGCGCCAGCAGCCAAGAAGTGTGGTGGGAGGACCACAATGAGCAGTTCTTC. It yields the protein CASSQEVWWEDHNEQFF.